This TCR beta chain was sequenced in a study of chemoradiotherapy in HPV16-positive cancers. The CDR3 is 16 residues long. V lost 2 bases and J lost 4; bases outside the gene matches: 8. Germline CDR1 reads MRHNA; CDR2 reads SNTAGT. Repertoires were sampled repeatedly during chemoradiotherapy. The data were produced by immunoSEQ multiplex PCR, yet TCRdb's version contains in-frame clones alone and is incomplete. The table shows roughly 4,100 clones, with roughly 85% occurring only once. The sample in question was tumor tissue, obtained from a patient who underwent chemoradiotherapy. The TCR was taken from a human donor with HPV-associated anogenital cancer. The rearrangement uses TRBV6-4 and TRBJ2-3; 8 bases map to TRBD2. The CDR3 DNA follows: TGTGCCAGCAGTGACACGGGGGGGGGAGCCGCAGATACGCAGTATTTT. Its translation: CASSDTGGGAADTQYF.